Shown below are 16 T cell receptor beta chains from a single sample sequenced in a study of brain T cells in children with intractable seizures. The method was immunoSEQ multiplex PCR; TCRdb's version includes in-frame clones alone and lacks a portion of them. The data show 95,000 to 120,000 clones, 94% seen once. The sequenced sample was peripheral blood, obtained at surgery. Source of these receptors: a boy younger than two with hemimegalencephaly and intractable seizures.

CDR3 in DNA: TGTGCCAGCAGTGACAGGGCGGTAGGAGAAAAACTGTTTTTT. It specifies CASSDRAVGEKLFF. The chain is built from TRBV25-1 and TRBJ1-4, with a weak D call TRBD1 (5 bases). Germline V gives CDR1 MGHDK, CDR2 SYGVNS. This CDR3 has 14 amino acids. V gave up 3 bases and J gave up 8 bases, with 13 bases separating them.

The CDR3 protein is CASSIGAPSYEQYF. The CDR3 region has the DNA TGTGCCAGTAGTATTGGGGCTCCGTCCTACGAGCAGTACTTC. V usage is TRBV19 and J usage is TRBJ2-7; D possibly corresponds to TRBD1 (5 bases). Deletions cut 3 bases from V and 1 base from J, with 10 bases between. The CDR3 loop spans 14 amino acids. Germline V gives CDR1 LNHDA, CDR2 SQIVND (reference sequence). The variable domain in full, with the rest retrieved from reference TRBV19 and TRBJ2-7, is DGGITQSPKYLFRKEGQNVTLSCEQNLNHDAMYWYRQDPGQGLRLIYYSQIVNDFQKGDIAEGYSVSREKKESFPLTVTSAQKNPTAFYLCASSIGAPSYEQYFGPGTRLTVT.

This clone has a single count. The chain links TRBV7-3 to TRBJ2-7; TRBD2 matches 8 bases. Germline CDR1 is SGHTA and CDR2 is FQGTGA. Trimming took 5 bases from V and 4 from J; bases not matched to a gene: 7. The CDR3 spans 14 residues. The CDR3 DNA is TGTGCCAGCAGCCCCCAAGCGGGAGCATACGAGCAGTACTTC. Protein: CASSPQAGAYEQYF. Based on the CDR3 plus reference TRBV7-3 and TRBJ2-7, the full variable domain is GAGVSQTPSNKVTEKGKYVELRCDPISGHTALYWYRQSLGQGPEFLIYFQGTGAADDSGLPNDRFFAVRPEGSVSTLKIQRTERGDSAVYLCASSPQAGAYEQYFGPGTRLTVT.

The chain employs TRBV7-2 and TRBJ2-7; the D gene is possibly TRBD2 (6 bases). V lost 11 bases, J lost 2 bases, and 16 bases lay in between. In germline, CDR1 is SGHTA, CDR2 FQGNSA. The CDR3 spans 13 residues. CDR3 bases: TGTGCCTCCGGGGTAGCGGTGGCCTACGAGCAGTACTTC. Its translation: CASGVAVAYEQYF.

The chain has TRBV5-1 and TRBJ2-3; D not certain. Germline V gene sequence: CDR1 SGHRS, CDR2 YFSETQ. CDR3 length: 14 residues. V lost 4 bases to trimming and J lost 0 bases, with 9 bases between them. In nucleotides, the CDR3 is TGCGCCAGCAGCCCGGCAGTTAGCACAGATACGCAGTATTTT. Residues: CASSPAVSTDTQYF.

The chain uses TRBV19 and TRBJ2-7; D not certain. V lost 5 bases and J lost 2, with 16 bases in between. Germline assignment: CDR1 LNHDA and CDR2 SQIVND (reference sequence). The CDR3 is 15 residues long. The CDR3 sequence: CASSYRAASTYEQYF. The CDR3 DNA sequence: TGTGCCAGTAGTTATCGGGCAGCCAGTACCTACGAGCAGTACTTC.

CDR3 residues: CASSIDGQGTQPQHF. Written as DNA, the CDR3 is TGTGCCAGTAGTATAGACGGACAGGGGACTCAGCCCCAGCATTTT. The chain carries TRBV19 and TRBJ1-5, with 9 bases identical to TRBD1. With 0 bases clipped from V and 6 bases from J, the junction kept 3 bases outside the gene matches. This CDR3 has 15 amino acids. The germline V gene has CDR1 LNHDA and CDR2 SQIVND (reference sequence).

This chain joins TRBV5-1 and TRBJ2-1; no definite D call. The V end lost 4 bases, the J end lost 5 bases, and 7 bases lay between the germline ends. Germline-derived CDR1 and CDR2 are SGHRS and YFSETQ. The length of the CDR3 is 12 residues. This chain's CDR3 is CASSRSHNEQFF. In DNA form, the CDR3 reads TGCGCCAGCAGCCGGTCGCACAATGAGCAGTTCTTC.

The chain uses TRBV11-3 and TRBJ2-1; D is perhaps TRBD1 or TRBD2 (6 bases each). The germline V gene encodes CDR1 SGHNT and CDR2 YENEEA. V was trimmed by 5 bases and J by 1 base, leaving 21 bases between them. This CDR3 comprises 18 residues. In nucleotides, the CDR3 is TGTGCCAGCAGCCCAAGGGGGACTCCTGCGGGTTCCTACAATGAGCAGTTCTTC. This sequence encodes CASSPRGTPAGSYNEQFF.

V usage is TRBV6-5 and J usage is TRBJ2-7; 8 nucleotides match TRBD2. The CDR3 has 14 amino acids. The V gene's germline CDR1 is MNHEY and CDR2 SVGAGI. V lost 2 bases and J lost 5; bases outside the gene matches: 5. DNA of the CDR3: TGTGCCAGCAGTTACACGGGAGGGCCTGACGAGCAGTACTTC. Translation: CASSYTGGPDEQYF.

The chain combines TRBV11-3 with TRBJ2-5; TRBD2 aligns across 10 bases. Germline V lookup: CDR1 SGHNT, CDR2 YENEEA. V was clipped by 1 base and J by 2 bases; unmatched bases: 4. This CDR3 spans 16 amino acids. The CDR3 region is CASSLGLAGLQETQYF. CDR3 nucleotide sequence: TGTGCCAGCAGCTTAGGACTAGCGGGTTTACAAGAGACCCAGTACTTC.

This clone is a singleton in its sample. The chain recombines TRBV29-1 with TRBJ2-1; D may be TRBD1 or TRBD2 (5 bases each). Trimming took off 8 bases at V and 6 bases at J, with 17 bases between the two ends. Germline V gene sequence: CDR1 SQVTM, CDR2 ANQGSEA. The CDR3 loop spans 13 amino acids. CDR3 in amino acids: CSSSGYGGNEQFF. In DNA form, the CDR3 reads TGCAGCTCCAGCGGTTATGGGGGCAATGAGCAGTTCTTC.

J is TRBJ1-6 and V is TRBV12-3 or TRBV12-4; D call uncertain. V gave up 5 bases and J gave up 10 bases, with 12 bases separating them. The CDR3 is made up of 13 amino acids. The CDR3 DNA reads TGTGCCAGCAGTAGGGCCGCTCTGTCACCCCTCCACTTT. Residues: CASSRAALSPLHF.

This CDR3 is CASSLDGRGPDTQYF. In DNA form, the CDR3 reads TGTGCCAGCAGCTTAGACGGGAGGGGTCCGGATACGCAGTATTTT. The chain is built from TRBV7-9 and TRBJ2-3; 8 bases match TRBD2. CDR3 length: 15 residues. The V and J ends lost 1 base and 6 bases, in that order; junction bases with no gene match: 6. Germline V gene lookup returns CDR1 SEHNR and CDR2 FQNEAQ (reference sequence).

This clone showed up just once. The chain couples TRBV13 to TRBJ2-2; D possibly corresponds to TRBD2 (6 bases). CDR1 is PRHDT, CDR2 FYEKMQ, per germline (reference sequence). This CDR3 has 15 amino acids. V was clipped by 5 bases and J by 1 base, with 11 bases between them. The CDR3 coding sequence is TGTGCCAGCAGCCAATTCGGGGGGAACACCGGGGAGCTGTTTTTT. Its protein product is CASSQFGGNTGELFF.

This chain joins TRBV15 and TRBJ2-2, with TRBD2 matching 7 bases. Germline V gene data show CDR1 as LNHNV and CDR2 as YYDKDF (reference sequence). This CDR3 is 14 amino acids long. Losses at the gene ends were 4 bases for V and 4 bases for J; bases not matched to a gene: 3. The chain's CDR3 is CATSTRLATGELFF. The CDR3, as DNA: TGTGCCACCAGCACTAGACTAGCCACCGGGGAGCTGTTTTTT.